Given below is one T cell receptor (beta chain) in context. Its antigen is unidentified. The source of the sample is a study of T cell responses to AZD1222 COVID-19 vaccine. Profiling relied on immunoSEQ multiplex PCR, and the TCRdb table lists in-frame clones only, not all of them. The data show about 70,000 clones, around 89% seen once. General study results and limits: Donors were chiefly white British, with a greater number of females, and clonal diversity was perhaps underestimated. At 160-218 and 743-854, vaccine-associated CD4 TCRs were dominant, and they spanned spike.

This specimen consisted of peripheral blood, obtained 28 days after the second dose of the MenACWY control vaccine. The receptor was derived from an adult who received the MenACWY meningococcal vaccine as a control.

The CDR3 region is CASSYSPRQGTETQYF. CDR3 in DNA: TGTGCCAGCAGTTACTCCCCCAGACAGGGTACGGAGACCCAGTACTTC. The rearrangement links TRBV6-5 to TRBJ2-5, with 7 bases fitting TRBD1. The germline CDR1 and CDR2 sequences are MNHEY and SVGAGI. V lost 0 bases to trimming and J lost 5 bases; unmatched junction nucleotides: 9. The CDR3 contains 16 residues.